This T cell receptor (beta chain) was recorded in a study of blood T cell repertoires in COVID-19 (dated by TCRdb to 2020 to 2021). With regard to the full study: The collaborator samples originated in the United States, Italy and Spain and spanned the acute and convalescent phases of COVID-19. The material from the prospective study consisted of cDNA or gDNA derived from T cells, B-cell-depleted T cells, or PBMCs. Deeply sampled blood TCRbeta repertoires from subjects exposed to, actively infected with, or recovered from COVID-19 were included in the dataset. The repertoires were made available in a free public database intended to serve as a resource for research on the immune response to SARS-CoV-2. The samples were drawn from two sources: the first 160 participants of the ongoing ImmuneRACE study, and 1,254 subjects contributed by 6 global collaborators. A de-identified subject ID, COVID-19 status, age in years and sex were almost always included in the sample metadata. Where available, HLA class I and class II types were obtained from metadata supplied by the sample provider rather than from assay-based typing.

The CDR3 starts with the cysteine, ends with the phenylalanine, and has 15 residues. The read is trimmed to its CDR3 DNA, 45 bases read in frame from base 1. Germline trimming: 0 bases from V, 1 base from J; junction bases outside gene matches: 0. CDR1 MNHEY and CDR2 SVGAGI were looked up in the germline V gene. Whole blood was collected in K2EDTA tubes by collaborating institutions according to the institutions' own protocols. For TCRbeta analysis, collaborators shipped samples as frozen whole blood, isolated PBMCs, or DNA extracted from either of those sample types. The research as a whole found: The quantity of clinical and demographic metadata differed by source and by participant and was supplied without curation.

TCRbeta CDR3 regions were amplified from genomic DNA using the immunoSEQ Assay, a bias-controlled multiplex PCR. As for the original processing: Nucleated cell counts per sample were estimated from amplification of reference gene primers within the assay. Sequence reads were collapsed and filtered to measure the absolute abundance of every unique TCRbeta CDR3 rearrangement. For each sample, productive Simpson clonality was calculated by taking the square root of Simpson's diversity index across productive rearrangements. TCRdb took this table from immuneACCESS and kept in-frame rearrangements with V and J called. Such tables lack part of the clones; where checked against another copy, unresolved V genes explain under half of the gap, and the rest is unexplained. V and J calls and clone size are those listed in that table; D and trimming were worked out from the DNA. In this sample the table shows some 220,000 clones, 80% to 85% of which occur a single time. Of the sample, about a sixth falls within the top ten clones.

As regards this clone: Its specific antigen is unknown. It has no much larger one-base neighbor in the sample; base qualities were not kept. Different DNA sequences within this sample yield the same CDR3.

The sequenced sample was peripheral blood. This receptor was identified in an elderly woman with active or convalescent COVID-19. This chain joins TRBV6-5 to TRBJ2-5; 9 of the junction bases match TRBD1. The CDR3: CASSYSDRGQETQYF. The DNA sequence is TGTGCCAGCAGTTACTCGGACAGGGGCCAAGAGACCCAGTACTTC.